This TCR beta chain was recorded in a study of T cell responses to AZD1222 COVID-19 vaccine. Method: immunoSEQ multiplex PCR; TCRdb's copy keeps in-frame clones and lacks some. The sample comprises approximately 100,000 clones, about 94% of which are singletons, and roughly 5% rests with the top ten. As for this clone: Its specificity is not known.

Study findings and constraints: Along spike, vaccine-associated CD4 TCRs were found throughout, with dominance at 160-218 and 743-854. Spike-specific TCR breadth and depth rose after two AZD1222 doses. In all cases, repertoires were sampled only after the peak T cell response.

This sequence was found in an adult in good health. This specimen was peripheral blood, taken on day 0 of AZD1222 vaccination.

The CDR3 here is CASSPRQAINEAFF. The CDR3 coding sequence is TGTGCCAGCTCACCTCGACAGGCGATCAATGAAGCTTTCTTT. The chain couples TRBV18 to TRBJ1-1; a possible D gene is TRBD1 (6 bases). Trimming left V 3 bases short and J 7 bases short, with 15 bases between. Germline V gene sequence: CDR1 KGHSH, CDR2 LQKENI. This CDR3 has 14 amino acids.